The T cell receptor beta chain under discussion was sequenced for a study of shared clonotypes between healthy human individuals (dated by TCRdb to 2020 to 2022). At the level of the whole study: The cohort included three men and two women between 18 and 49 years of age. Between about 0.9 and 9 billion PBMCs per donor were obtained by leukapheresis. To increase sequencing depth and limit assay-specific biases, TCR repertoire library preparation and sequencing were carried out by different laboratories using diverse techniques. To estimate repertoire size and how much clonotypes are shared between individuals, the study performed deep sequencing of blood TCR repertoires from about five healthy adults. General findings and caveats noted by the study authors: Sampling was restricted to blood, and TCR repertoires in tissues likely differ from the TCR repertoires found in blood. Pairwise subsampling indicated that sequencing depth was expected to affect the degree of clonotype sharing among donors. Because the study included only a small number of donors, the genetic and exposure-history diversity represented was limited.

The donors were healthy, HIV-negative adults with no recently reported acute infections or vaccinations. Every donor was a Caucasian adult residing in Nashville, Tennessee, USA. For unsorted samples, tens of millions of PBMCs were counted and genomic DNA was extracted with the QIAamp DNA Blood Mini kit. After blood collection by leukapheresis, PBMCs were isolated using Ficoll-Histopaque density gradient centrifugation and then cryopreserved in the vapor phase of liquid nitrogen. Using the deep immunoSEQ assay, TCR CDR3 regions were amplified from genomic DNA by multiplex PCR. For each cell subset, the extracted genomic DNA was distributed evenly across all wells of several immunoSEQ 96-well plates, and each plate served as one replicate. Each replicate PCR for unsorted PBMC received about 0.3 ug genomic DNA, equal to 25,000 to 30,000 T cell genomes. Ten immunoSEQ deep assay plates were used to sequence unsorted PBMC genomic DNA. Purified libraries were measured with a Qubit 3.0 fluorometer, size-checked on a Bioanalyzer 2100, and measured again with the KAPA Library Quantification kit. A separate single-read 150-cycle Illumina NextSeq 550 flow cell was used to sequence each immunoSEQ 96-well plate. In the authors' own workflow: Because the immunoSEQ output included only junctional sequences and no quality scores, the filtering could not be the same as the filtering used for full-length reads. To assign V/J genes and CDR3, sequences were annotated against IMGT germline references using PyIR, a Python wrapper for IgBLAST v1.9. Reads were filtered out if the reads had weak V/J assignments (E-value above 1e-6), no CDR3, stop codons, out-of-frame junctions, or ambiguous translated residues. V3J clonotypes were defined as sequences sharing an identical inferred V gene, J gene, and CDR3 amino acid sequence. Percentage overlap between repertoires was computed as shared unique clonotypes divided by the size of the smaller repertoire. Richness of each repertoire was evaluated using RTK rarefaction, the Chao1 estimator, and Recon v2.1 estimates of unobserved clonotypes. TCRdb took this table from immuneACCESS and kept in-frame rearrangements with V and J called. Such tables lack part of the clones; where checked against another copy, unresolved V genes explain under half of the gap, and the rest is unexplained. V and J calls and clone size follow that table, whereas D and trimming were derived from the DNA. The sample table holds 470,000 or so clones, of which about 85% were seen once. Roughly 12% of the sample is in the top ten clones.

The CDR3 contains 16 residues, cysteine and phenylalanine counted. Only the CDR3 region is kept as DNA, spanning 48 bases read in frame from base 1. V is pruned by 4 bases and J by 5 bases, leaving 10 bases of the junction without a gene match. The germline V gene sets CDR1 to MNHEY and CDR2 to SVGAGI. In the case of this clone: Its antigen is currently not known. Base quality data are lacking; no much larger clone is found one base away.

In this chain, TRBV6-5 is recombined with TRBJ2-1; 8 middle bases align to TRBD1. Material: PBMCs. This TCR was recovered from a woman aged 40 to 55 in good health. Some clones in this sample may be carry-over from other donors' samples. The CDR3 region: CASSSTLGQVNNEQFF. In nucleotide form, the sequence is TGTGCCAGCAGTTCCACTCTGGGACAGGTGAACAATGAGCAGTTCTTC.